This TCR beta chain was sequenced in a study of blood T cell repertoires in COVID-19. Using immunoSEQ multiplex PCR, the repertoire was profiled, and TCRdb retains in-frame clones only, with some absent. Among 200,000 to 300,000 clones listed, around 86% were seen once. The sample taken for sequencing was peripheral blood. The sequence came from a man in his forties who had recovered from COVID-19.

CDR3 region: CASSRRDLETQYF. The CDR3 DNA reads TGCGCCAGCAGCCGGAGGGATCTCGAGACCCAGTACTTC. The gene calls are TRBV4-1 and TRBJ2-5; TRBD2 is a possible D gene (6 bases). Germline-derived CDR1 and CDR2 are MGHRA and YSYEKL. Between the trimmed V and J ends, which lost 4 bases and 5 bases, there was a span of 11 bases. The CDR3 is 13 amino acids.